The rows below give T cell receptor beta chains drawn from one sample of a study of cytomegalovirus exposure and HLA in healthy donors. The method was immunoSEQ multiplex PCR; TCRdb's version includes in-frame clones alone and lacks a portion of them. The sample contains some 90,000 clones, around 79% of which appear only once. Sequencing input: PBMCs. The receptors shown here come from a woman in her sixties or seventies in good health and CMV-seropositive. Each CDR3 is given with its conserved first and last residue. D genes are given only for firm matches. Some rows mark clone size as missing; the rest say once, few, many or name a class of expanded clone.

D gene,clone size,J gene,V gene,CDR3 protein,CDR3 DNA
TRBD1,-,TRBJ2-7,TRBV5-1,CASSRSGTGLSEQYF,TGCGCCAGCAGCAGATCCGGGACAGGGTTAAGCGAGCAGTACTTC
TRBD2,-,TRBJ2-7,TRBV2,CASSLAGTPYEQYF,TGTGCCAGCAGTTTAGCGGGGACGCCCTACGAGCAGTACTTC
-,-,TRBJ2-5,TRBV9,CASSDGGPRETQYF,TGTGCCAGCAGCGACGGGGGGCCTCGGGAGACCCAGTACTTC
TRBD1,-,TRBJ1-1,TRBV11-1,CASSFDRANKNTEAFF,TGTGCCAGCAGCTTCGACAGGGCTAATAAGAACACTGAAGCTTTCTTT
-,-,TRBJ1-3,TRBV29-1,CSVAGGTSGNTIYF,TGCAGCGTAGCCGGGGGGACTTCTGGAAACACCATATATTTT
TRBD2,-,TRBJ2-1,TRBV7-3,CASSSPSGRLMDEQFF,TGTGCCAGCAGCTCTCCTAGCGGGAGGTTAATGGATGAGCAGTTCTTC
-,once,TRBJ2-3,TRBV27,CASSFKGTDTQYF,TGTGCCAGCAGTTTTAAGGGGACAGATACGCAGTATTTT
TRBD2,once,TRBJ2-5,TRBV9,CASSVGSGRPQETQYF,TGTGCCAGCAGCGTAGGAAGCGGGAGGCCCCAAGAGACCCAGTACTTC
TRBD2,-,TRBJ2-2,TRBV4-3,CASSPDAGETGELFF,TGCGCCAGCTCCCCTGACGCGGGGGAAACCGGGGAGCTGTTTTTT
-,few,TRBJ2-6,TRBV28,CASSLAAGANVLTF,TGTGCCAGCAGTTTAGCGGCAGGGGCCAACGTCCTGACTTTC
TRBD2,-,TRBJ2-1,TRBV18,CASSRSLAGGPDEQFF,TGTGCCAGCTCCCGGTCACTAGCGGGGGGCCCGGATGAGCAGTTCTTC
TRBD2,-,TRBJ2-7,TRBV27,CASRGLAGGSYEQYF,TGTGCCAGCAGGGGACTAGCGGGAGGATCCTACGAGCAGTACTTC
-,-,TRBJ2-5,TRBV9,CASSVAGRGVETQYF,TGTGCCAGCAGCGTAGCGGGCAGGGGCGTAGAGACCCAGTACTTC
-,once,TRBJ1-1,TRBV19,CASSIGRGTEAFF,TGTGCCAGTAGTATAGGAAGGGGTACCGAAGCTTTCTTT
-,-,TRBJ2-5,TRBV6-5,CASSWGSRGAETQYF,TGTGCCAGCAGTTGGGGATCCCGGGGGGCAGAGACCCAGTACTTC
-,-,TRBJ1-2,TRBV28,CASSRTNRGYTF,TGTGCCAGCAGTCGGACTAACAGAGGCTACACCTTC
-,-,TRBJ2-5,TRBV5-1,CASSGMGEPQETQYF,TGCGCCAGCAGCGGTATGGGAGAGCCCCAAGAGACCCAGTACTTC
-,-,TRBJ1-1,TRBV7-3,CASSAGATEAFF,TGTGCCAGCAGCGCAGGGGCCACTGAAGCTTTCTTT
TRBD1,-,TRBJ1-6,TRBV5-1,CASSLGVTGSSYNSPLHF,TGCGCCAGCAGCTTGGGCGTGACAGGGAGCTCCTATAATTCACCCCTCCACTTT
TRBD1,-,TRBJ1-4,TRBV6-6,CASSPYRDRDEKLFF,TGTGCCAGCAGTCCCTACCGGGACAGGGACGAAAAACTGTTTTTT
-,-,TRBJ1-4,TRBV6-1,CASSDYNEKLFF,TGTGCCAGCAGTGATTATAATGAAAAACTGTTTTTT
TRBD1,few,TRBJ1-5,TRBV5-5,CASSRLLLDRVDSNQPQHF,TGTGCCAGCAGCCGCCTCCTTTTGGACAGGGTCGATAGCAATCAGCCCCAGCATTTT
TRBD1,few,TRBJ1-5,TRBV19,CASSIRGQGGNQPQHF,TGTGCCAGTAGTATTAGGGGACAGGGAGGGAATCAGCCCCAGCATTTT
-,-,TRBJ2-1,TRBV12-2,CASRSALSRADNEQFF,TGTGCAAGTCGCTCCGCACTTAGCCGTGCCGACAATGAGCAGTTCTTC
TRBD1,-,TRBJ1-4,TRBV5-6,CASIRTGGTNEKLFF,TGTGCCAGCATCCGAACAGGGGGCACTAATGAAAAACTGTTTTTT
TRBD2,few,TRBJ2-1,TRBV7-3,CASSRTSGSWGEQFF,TGTGCCAGCAGCCGGACTAGCGGGAGTTGGGGTGAGCAGTTCTTC
-,-,TRBJ1-5,TRBV30,CAWSVGAGSRQPQHF,TGTGCCTGGAGTGTTGGGGCGGGAAGCCGTCAGCCCCAGCATTTT
TRBD1,-,TRBJ1-2,TRBV5-1,CASRQDRVDGYTF,TGCGCCAGCAGGCAGGACAGGGTGGATGGCTACACCTTC
TRBD2,-,TRBJ2-1,TRBV4-3,CASSREQGLADSSYNEQFF,TGCGCCAGCAGCCGGGAACAGGGACTAGCGGACTCCTCCTACAATGAGCAGTTCTTC
-,-,TRBJ2-5,TRBV6-5,CASSLQGGEKTQYF,TGTGCCAGCAGTTTACAGGGTGGGGAGAAGACCCAGTACTTC
TRBD2,-,TRBJ2-5,TRBV5-4,CASSTLAGGGETQYF,TGTGCCAGCAGCACCCTAGCGGGAGGAGGAGAGACCCAGTACTTC
-,-,TRBJ2-7,TRBV7-2,CASSDGRATYEQYF,TGTGCCAGCTCCGATGGCAGGGCCACCTACGAGCAGTACTTC
-,-,TRBJ2-5,TRBV5-4,CASSLAGAAQYF,TGTGCCAGCAGCTTGGCAGGGGCAGCGCAGTACTTC
TRBD1,-,TRBJ1-5,TRBV27,CASSPGTVNQPQHF,TGTGCCAGCAGTCCCGGGACAGTCAATCAGCCCCAGCATTTT
TRBD1,-,TRBJ2-7,TRBV19,CASSDRDSPFYEQCF,TGTGCCAGTAGTGACCGGGACAGCCCCTTTTACGAGCAGTGCTTC
-,-,TRBJ1-1,TRBV6-1,CASSAEVNTEAFF,TGTGCCAGCAGTGCAGAAGTGAACACTGAAGCTTTCTTT
-,once,TRBJ2-3,TRBV10-1,CASSDPEGTDTQYF,TGCGCCAGCAGCGACCCGGAGGGCACAGATACGCAGTATTTT
-,once,TRBJ1-6,TRBV28,CASSPDKRDYNSPLHF,TGTGCCAGCAGTCCCGATAAGAGAGACTATAATTCACCCCTCCACTTT
TRBD1,medium-sized,TRBJ2-3,TRBV6-6,CASSRTGADTQYF,TGTGCCAGCAGTCGGACAGGGGCAGATACGCAGTATTTT
TRBD1,-,TRBJ2-3,TRBV9,CASSVDSGDRGTDTQYF,TGTGCCAGCAGCGTAGATTCAGGGGACAGGGGCACAGATACGCAGTATTTT
-,-,TRBJ2-2,TRBV6-5,CASSSNRVNTGELFF,TGTGCCAGCAGTTCTAACAGGGTGAACACCGGGGAGCTGTTTTTT
-,-,TRBJ2-7,TRBV5-1,CASSLELAAVYEQYF,TGCGCCAGCAGCTTGGAATTAGCAGCCGTCTACGAGCAGTACTTC
-,few,TRBJ1-6,TRBV7-2,CASSLWGESPLHF,TGTGCCAGCAGCTTGTGGGGGGAATCACCCCTCCACTTT
TRBD1,few,TRBJ2-7,TRBV27,CASSLGGQGNAEQYF,TGTGCCAGCAGTTTAGGAGGACAGGGGAACGCCGAGCAGTACTTC
TRBD2,-,TRBJ2-1,TRBV10-3,CAIRKGTSGREQFF,TGTGCCATCAGGAAGGGGACTAGCGGACGGGAGCAGTTCTTC
TRBD1,-,TRBJ1-5,TRBV6-5,CASSYDRTGIPHF,TGTGCCAGCAGTTACGATCGGACAGGGATTCCGCATTTT
-,-,TRBJ2-2,TRBV25-1,CASSEGALKPNTGELFF,TGTGCCAGCAGTGAAGGGGCCCTTAAACCGAACACCGGGGAGCTGTTTTTT
-,-,TRBJ1-5,TRBV6-1,CASRGEGQPQHF,TGTGCCAGCAGAGGGGAGGGCCAGCCCCAGCATTTT
TRBD1,-,TRBJ2-2,TRBV18,CASSPTGGKHNGELFF,TGTGCCAGCTCACCTACAGGGGGCAAGCATAACGGGGAGCTGTTTTTT
-,-,TRBJ1-4,TRBV30,CAWSFGTELFF,TGTGCCTGGAGTTTCGGAACAGAACTGTTTTTT
TRBD1,-,TRBJ1-2,TRBV7-2,CASSRAGTAYGYTF,TGTGCCAGCAGCCGGGCCGGGACAGCCTATGGCTACACCTTC
TRBD1,-,TRBJ2-7,TRBV18,CASSPPGQGSYEQYF,TGTGCCAGCTCACCACCGGGACAGGGTTCCTACGAGCAGTACTTC
TRBD2,-,TRBJ2-5,TRBV7-2,CASSPSGTRMETQYF,TGTGCCAGCAGCCCCTCCGGGACTAGAATGGAGACCCAGTACTTC